This is a list of T cell receptor beta chains from one sample in a study of T-cell reconstitution after alpha-beta-depleted transplantation in children. TCRdb used MiXCR to reprocess the PCR reads, holding one entry per CDR3 protein. Of approximately 230,000 distinct CDR3 sequences listed, 20% to 30% were seen once; the top ten hold 4% to 5.5%. The specimen was PBMCs, mostly from graft donor cells, collected 360 days after TCRalphabeta/CD19-depleted stem cell transplant. These receptors were obtained from a female patient aged 2-10 years who had a stem cell transplant for congenital amegakaryocytic thrombocytopenia, so the T cells may come from the graft donor. CDR3s include the opening cysteine and the closing phenylalanine or tryptophan. D genes are given only for firm matches. Part of the rows lack a size; the others show once, few, many or a class for expanded clones.

V: TRBV12-3/TRBV12-4; J: TRBJ2-7; size: .; D: TRBD1; DNA: TGTGCCAGCAGCACAGGGGTTTACGAGCAGTACTTC; CDR3: CASSTGVYEQYF
V: TRBV10-1; J: TRBJ2-3; size: .; D: .; DNA: TGCGCCAGCAGTGAGGGCAGCCCCACAGATACGCAGTATTTT; CDR3: CASSEGSPTDTQYF
V: TRBV20-1; J: TRBJ1-4; size: .; D: TRBD1; DNA: TGCAGTGCTAGAGATGGCGGGACAGACCCAACTAATGAAAAACTGTTTTTT; CDR3: CSARDGGTDPTNEKLFF
V: TRBV13; J: TRBJ2-1; size: .; D: .; DNA: TGTGCCAGCAGCTTTCCCCCAGGAGCGGAACCTGAGCAGTTCTTC; CDR3: CASSFPPGAEPEQFF
V: TRBV12-3/TRBV12-4; J: TRBJ1-3; size: .; D: .; DNA: TGTGCCAGCAGTCCCAGGGGCCCGAGCTCTGGAAACACCATATATTTT; CDR3: CASSPRGPSSGNTIYF
V: TRBV6-2/TRBV6-3; J: TRBJ2-1; size: few; D: .; DNA: TGTGCCAGCAGTTACTCCTGGGAAGAGAGGGTAGGCAATGAGCAGTTCTTC; CDR3: CASSYSWEERVGNEQFF
V: TRBV3-1; J: TRBJ2-2; size: few; D: .; DNA: TGTGCCAGCAGCCAAGATAGAGGGCCCGTAGGGGAGCTGTTTTTT; CDR3: CASSQDRGPVGELFF
V: TRBV28; J: TRBJ1-1; size: .; D: .; DNA: TGTGCCAGCAGTTTATTAGCCCGAGGGGCTTTCTTT; CDR3: CASSLLARGAFF
V: TRBV9; J: TRBJ1-5; size: .; D: TRBD1; DNA: TGTGCCAGCAGCGTAGAAGGGACAGTGGGGCAGCCCCAGCATTTT; CDR3: CASSVEGTVGQPQHF
V: TRBV10-2; J: TRBJ2-5; size: few; D: TRBD1; DNA: TGCGCCAGCAGAAGGGGGCTCCAAGAGACCCAGTACTTC; CDR3: CASRRGLQETQYF